A selection of T cell receptor beta chains follows, all from one sample in a study of CD8 T cells in Susac syndrome. TCRdb fed the immunoSEQ multiplex PCR reads into MiXCR, producing one record per CDR3 protein. In the table there are some 200,000 distinct CDR3 sequences, about 95% of which are singletons. Sequencing used CD4+ T cells from PBMCs. The receptors shown here come from a human donor with multiple sclerosis. Each CDR3 is given with its conserved first and last residue. The order of the fields is D gene, clone size, J gene, V gene, CDR3 protein, CDR3 DNA. A D gene is named only where the DNA matches it firmly. Some rows mark clone size as missing; the rest say once, few, many or name a class of expanded clone.

D gene: -
clone size: once
J gene: TRBJ1-1
V gene: TRBV20-1
CDR3 protein: CSARDSGGGSTEAFF
CDR3 DNA: TGCAGTGCTAGAGATAGCGGGGGCGGGAGCACTGAAGCTTTCTTT

D gene: -
clone size: -
J gene: TRBJ2-7
V gene: TRBV27
CDR3 protein: CASRWTAGQQYF
CDR3 DNA: TGTGCCAGCAGATGGACGGCCGGCCAGCAGTACTTC

D gene: -
clone size: once
J gene: TRBJ2-5
V gene: TRBV5-1
CDR3 protein: CASSPEVGTQYF
CDR3 DNA: TGCGCCAGCAGTCCCGAGGTTGGGACCCAGTACTTC

D gene: -
clone size: -
J gene: TRBJ2-1
V gene: TRBV5-4
CDR3 protein: CASSLRADSSYNEQFF
CDR3 DNA: TGTGCCAGCAGCTTGAGAGCCGACAGCTCCTACAATGAGCAGTTCTTC

D gene: TRBD2
clone size: -
J gene: TRBJ2-3
V gene: TRBV5-1
CDR3 protein: CASSAMVKSGGGDTQYF
CDR3 DNA: TGCGCCAGCAGCGCCATGGTAAAGAGCGGGGGAGGAGATACGCAGTATTTT

D gene: TRBD2
clone size: -
J gene: TRBJ2-3
V gene: TRBV6-1
CDR3 protein: CASSDRPSGSYSTDTQYF
CDR3 DNA: TGTGCCAGCAGCGACCGCCCTAGCGGGAGTTATAGCACAGATACGCAGTATTTT

D gene: -
clone size: -
J gene: TRBJ1-2
V gene: TRBV9
CDR3 protein: CASSVDGPYGYTF
CDR3 DNA: TGTGCCAGCAGCGTAGACGGGCCCTATGGCTACACCTTC

D gene: -
clone size: -
J gene: TRBJ2-7
V gene: TRBV7-2
CDR3 protein: CASSRYSYEQYF
CDR3 DNA: TGTGCCAGCAGCCGCTACTCCTACGAGCAGTACTTC

D gene: -
clone size: once
J gene: TRBJ1-1
V gene: TRBV7-9
CDR3 protein: CASTLGAEAFF
CDR3 DNA: TGTGCCAGCACCTTGGGCGCTGAAGCTTTCTTT

D gene: -
clone size: -
J gene: TRBJ1-5
V gene: TRBV2
CDR3 protein: CASSEGRGGQPQHF
CDR3 DNA: TGTGCCAGCAGTGAAGGACGTGGTGGGCAGCCCCAGCATTTT

D gene: -
clone size: -
J gene: TRBJ1-1
V gene: TRBV7-3
CDR3 protein: CASSFRENTEAFF
CDR3 DNA: TGTGCCAGCAGTTTCCGGGAGAACACTGAAGCTTTCTTT

D gene: TRBD1
clone size: -
J gene: TRBJ1-1
V gene: TRBV30
CDR3 protein: CAWRGQGNYHEAFF
CDR3 DNA: TGTGCCTGGAGGGGACAGGGGAATTATCATGAAGCTTTCTTT

D gene: -
clone size: -
J gene: TRBJ2-7
V gene: TRBV2
CDR3 protein: CASSEIYNYEQYF
CDR3 DNA: TGTGCCAGCAGTGAAATCTACAACTACGAGCAGTACTTC

D gene: -
clone size: few
J gene: TRBJ2-1
V gene: TRBV12-3/TRBV12-4
CDR3 protein: CASSLGWVNEQFF
CDR3 DNA: TGTGCCAGCAGTTTGGGCTGGGTCAATGAGCAGTTCTTC

D gene: -
clone size: -
J gene: TRBJ1-1
V gene: TRBV29-1
CDR3 protein: CSASPDQDSEAFF
CDR3 DNA: TGCAGCGCTTCCCCCGACCAGGACAGTGAAGCTTTCTTT

D gene: -
clone size: -
J gene: TRBJ2-7
V gene: TRBV7-8
CDR3 protein: CASSLLSGPGSSYEQYF
CDR3 DNA: TGTGCCAGCAGCTTACTCTCCGGCCCGGGCAGCTCCTACGAGCAGTACTTC

D gene: -
clone size: -
J gene: TRBJ2-1
V gene: TRBV24-1
CDR3 protein: CATSDHLPDRYNEQFF
CDR3 DNA: TGTGCCACCAGTGACCACCTGCCTGACAGATACAATGAGCAGTTCTTC

D gene: -
clone size: -
J gene: TRBJ2-7
V gene: TRBV12-3/TRBV12-4
CDR3 protein: CASSSRLVGEQYF
CDR3 DNA: TGTGCCAGCAGTTCGCGACTCGTGGGGGAGCAGTACTTC

D gene: -
clone size: -
J gene: TRBJ2-7
V gene: TRBV12-3/TRBV12-4
CDR3 protein: CASSLEGSEQYF
CDR3 DNA: TGTGCCAGCAGTTTGGAGGGGTCCGAGCAGTACTTC

D gene: -
clone size: -
J gene: TRBJ2-5
V gene: TRBV12-3/TRBV12-4
CDR3 protein: CASSLALWEAQETQYF
CDR3 DNA: TGTGCCAGCAGTTTAGCGCTTTGGGAGGCTCAAGAGACCCAGTACTTC

D gene: -
clone size: -
J gene: TRBJ2-7
V gene: TRBV5-4
CDR3 protein: CASSSVVDNEQYF
CDR3 DNA: TGTGCCAGCAGCTCGGTGGTGGATAACGAGCAGTACTTC

D gene: -
clone size: -
J gene: TRBJ1-5
V gene: TRBV30
CDR3 protein: CAWSRGQPQHF
CDR3 DNA: TGTGCCTGGAGTCGGGGGCAGCCCCAGCATTTT

D gene: -
clone size: -
J gene: TRBJ2-1
V gene: TRBV29-1
CDR3 protein: CSVTLQGREQFF
CDR3 DNA: TGCAGCGTAACATTACAGGGCCGTGAGCAGTTCTTC

D gene: -
clone size: -
J gene: TRBJ1-1
V gene: TRBV12-3/TRBV12-4
CDR3 protein: CASSTTLNTEAFF
CDR3 DNA: TGTGCCAGCAGTACAACCTTGAACACTGAAGCTTTCTTT

D gene: -
clone size: -
J gene: TRBJ1-2
V gene: TRBV12-3/TRBV12-4
CDR3 protein: CASSSHYSYGYTF
CDR3 DNA: TGTGCCAGCAGTTCTCACTATAGCTATGGCTACACCTTC

D gene: TRBD2
clone size: -
J gene: TRBJ2-7
V gene: TRBV12-3/TRBV12-4
CDR3 protein: CASREAGRPYEQYF
CDR3 DNA: TGTGCCAGCAGAGAAGCGGGGAGACCCTACGAGCAGTACTTC

D gene: -
clone size: -
J gene: TRBJ2-5
V gene: TRBV6-5
CDR3 protein: CASSYEGAQYF
CDR3 DNA: TGTGCCAGCAGTTACGAGGGGGCCCAGTACTTC

D gene: TRBD1
clone size: -
J gene: TRBJ1-1
V gene: TRBV30
CDR3 protein: CAWQGGEAFF
CDR3 DNA: TGTGCCTGGCAGGGGGGAGAAGCTTTCTTT

D gene: -
clone size: -
J gene: TRBJ2-5
V gene: TRBV9
CDR3 protein: CASSPALEGETQYF
CDR3 DNA: TGTGCCAGCAGCCCCGCCCTGGAGGGAGAGACCCAGTACTTC

D gene: TRBD1
clone size: -
J gene: TRBJ2-7
V gene: TRBV14
CDR3 protein: CASSRQGEIEYF
CDR3 DNA: TGTGCCAGCAGTCGACAGGGAGAAATAGAGTACTTC

D gene: TRBD2
clone size: -
J gene: TRBJ2-1
V gene: TRBV9
CDR3 protein: CASSPLAGGSNEQFF
CDR3 DNA: TGTGCCAGCAGCCCTTTAGCGGGGGGCTCCAATGAGCAGTTCTTC

D gene: -
clone size: -
J gene: TRBJ2-2
V gene: TRBV3-1
CDR3 protein: CASSLQLGGTGELFF
CDR3 DNA: TGTGCCAGCAGCCTTCAGTTGGGGGGAACCGGGGAGCTGTTTTTT

D gene: -
clone size: -
J gene: TRBJ1-1
V gene: TRBV3-1
CDR3 protein: CASSPTGTEAFF
CDR3 DNA: TGTGCCAGCAGCCCAACAGGGACTGAAGCTTTCTTT

D gene: -
clone size: few
J gene: TRBJ1-1
V gene: TRBV7-2
CDR3 protein: CASSLGMNTEAFF
CDR3 DNA: TGTGCCAGCAGCTTAGGGATGAACACTGAAGCTTTCTTT

D gene: -
clone size: -
J gene: TRBJ1-1
V gene: TRBV20-1
CDR3 protein: CSARPQGLNTEAFF
CDR3 DNA: TGCAGTGCTAGACCCCAGGGGTTGAACACTGAAGCTTTCTTT

D gene: TRBD1
clone size: once
J gene: TRBJ2-6
V gene: TRBV3-1
CDR3 protein: CASSPRQGATSGANVLTF
CDR3 DNA: TGTGCCAGCAGCCCCCGACAGGGGGCGACCTCTGGGGCCAACGTCCTGACTTTC

D gene: -
clone size: -
J gene: TRBJ1-4
V gene: TRBV30
CDR3 protein: CAWKGTEKLFF
CDR3 DNA: TGTGCCTGGAAAGGTACGGAAAAACTGTTTTTT

D gene: -
clone size: -
J gene: TRBJ2-3
V gene: TRBV20-1
CDR3 protein: CSARDLVAEYTDTQYF
CDR3 DNA: TGCAGTGCTAGAGATTTGGTAGCGGAATACACAGATACGCAGTATTTT

D gene: TRBD2
clone size: -
J gene: TRBJ2-5
V gene: TRBV2
CDR3 protein: CASSSSGGALETQYF
CDR3 DNA: TGTGCCAGCTCATCTAGCGGGGGGGCCTTGGAGACCCAGTACTTC

D gene: -
clone size: -
J gene: TRBJ1-3
V gene: TRBV6-6
CDR3 protein: CASSPGGDTIYF
CDR3 DNA: TGTGCCAGCAGTCCGGGAGGGGACACCATATATTTT

D gene: -
clone size: once
J gene: TRBJ2-2
V gene: TRBV7-6
CDR3 protein: CASSIGVARSNTGELFF
CDR3 DNA: TGTGCCAGCAGCATCGGGGTCGCGCGATCGAACACCGGGGAGCTGTTTTTT

D gene: -
clone size: -
J gene: TRBJ2-7
V gene: TRBV3-1
CDR3 protein: CASSPAWGYEQYF
CDR3 DNA: TGTGCCAGCAGCCCGGCATGGGGCTACGAGCAGTACTTC